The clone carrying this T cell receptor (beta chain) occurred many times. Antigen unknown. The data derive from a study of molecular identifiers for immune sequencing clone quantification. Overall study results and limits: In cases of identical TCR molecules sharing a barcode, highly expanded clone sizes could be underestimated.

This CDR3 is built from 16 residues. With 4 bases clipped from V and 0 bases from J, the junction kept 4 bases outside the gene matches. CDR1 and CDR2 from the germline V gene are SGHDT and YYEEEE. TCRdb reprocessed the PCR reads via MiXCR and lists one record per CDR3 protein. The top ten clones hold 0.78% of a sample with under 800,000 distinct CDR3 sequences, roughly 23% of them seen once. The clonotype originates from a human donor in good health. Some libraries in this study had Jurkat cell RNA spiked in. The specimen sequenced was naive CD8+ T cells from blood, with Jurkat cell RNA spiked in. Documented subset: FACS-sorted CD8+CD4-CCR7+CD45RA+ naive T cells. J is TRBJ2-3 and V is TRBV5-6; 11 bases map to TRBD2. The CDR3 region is CASSHGTSGSTDTQYF. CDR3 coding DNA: TGTGCCAGCAGCCATGGGACTAGCGGTAGCACAGATACGCAGTATTTT.